What follows are 4 T cell receptor beta chains derived from one specimen sequenced in a study of tumor-infiltrating lymphocytes in primary liver carcinoma. Co-extracting RNA and DNA was done with about 17-31 mg of unsorted bulk tissue as input. A constant-region primer primed TCR beta cDNA synthesis from about 530 ng of total RNA. Nested multiplex PCR, run for three rounds with slightly modified ARM-PCR, yielded TCR beta libraries. The study ran its first two PCR rounds for nine to ten cycles each, using TRBV1-TRBV30 forward primers and a C-beta reverse primer. In TCRdb, the multiplex PCR reads were re-called with MiXCR into one record per CDR3 protein. The sample records around 54,000 distinct CDR3 sequences, about 80% being singletons. The sequenced sample was liver tumor tissue from sampling region 2. The subset: tumor region T2, inferior pole. These receptors originate from a man aged 35 to 55 with primary liver carcinoma and hepatitis B virus infection.

This clonotype was detected ten times or more. The chain recombines TRBV28 with TRBJ2-7; the match to TRBD2 covers 7 bases. Germline V CDR1 and CDR2: MDHEN, SYDVKM. J lost 3 bases, V lost 7 bases, and 3 bases had no gene match. The CDR3 covers 12 residues. The CDR3 reads CASKLAGYEQYF. CDR3 nucleotide sequence: TGTGCCAGCAAATTAGCGGGCTACGAGCAGTACTTC.

This clonotype came up a few times. V is TRBV29-1 and J is TRBJ2-7, with D possibly being TRBD2 (5 bases). CDR3 length: 12 amino acids. Germline CDR1 SQVTM, CDR2 ANQGSEA. CDR3 nucleotides: TGCACCTCATGGCTGAATTCGGGAGAGCAGTACTTC. Amino acids: CTSWLNSGEQYF.

This clonotype showed up many times. This sequence joins TRBV19 and TRBJ2-1; no definite D call. Trimming pared 0 bases from V and 5 bases from J, leaving 17 bases between. The length of the CDR3 is 17 residues. Per the germline V gene, CDR1 is LNHDA and CDR2 is SQIVND (reference sequence). The CDR3 protein is CASSIDHLAVMNNEQFF. Here the CDR3 DNA reads TGTGCCAGTAGTATAGATCATCTTGCAGTGATGAACAATGAGCAGTTCTTC.

Remarks on this clonotype: Germline and junction disagree at one end, which may indicate a read error. The CDR3 DNA sequence: TGCGTCAGCATCCAAGAAGGGCAGGCCTACGAGCAGTACTTC. Amino acid sequence: CVSIQEGQAYEQYF. J is TRBJ2-7 and V is TRBV4-1; D gene uncertain. CDR3 length: 14 amino acids. The germline gives CDR1 MGHRA, CDR2 YSYEKL.